This T cell receptor (beta chain) was profiled in a study of CD8 T cells in Susac syndrome. Notes on the study in general: Roughly 5 Susac-specific public clones appeared in CD8+ TEMRA repertoires, and fewer than 20 in total CD8+ repertoires.

RNA amounts of roughly 0.45 to 1 ug underwent reverse transcription with random hexamers. Each CDR3 protein is one row after TCRdb ran MiXCR on the immunoSEQ multiplex PCR reads. In the table there are 100,000 to 150,000 distinct CDR3 sequences, approximately 96% of which are singletons. Notes on this clonotype: The antigen remains unidentified.

Germline assignment: CDR1 SQVTM and CDR2 ANQGSEA. The CDR3 contains 12 residues. The V end was cut by 4 bases, the J end by 5 bases, with 11 bases between. The sample consisted of CD8+ T cells from PBMCs. The chain uses TRBV29-1 and TRBJ1-2, with D possibly TRBD1 on 6 matching bases. This sequence originates from a human donor with Susac syndrome. The DNA for the CDR3 is TGCAGCGTTGCAGACAGGAGATATGGCTACACCTTC. Translating it yields CSVADRRYGYTF.